This T cell receptor beta chain is from a study of blood T cell repertoires in COVID-19. As for the study in general: COVID-19 samples collected from the United States, Italy and Spain covered acute and convalescent phases. Sample material is recorded as cDNA or gDNA derived from T cells, B-cell-depleted T cells, or PBMCs.

Repertoires were generated with immunoSEQ multiplex PCR, while TCRdb's copy carries only in-frame clones and drops some. The sample gives about 250,000 clones, just under 85% of which show up once; 5% to 7% is in the top ten. This CDR3 has 16 residues. The J segment lost 5 bases and the V segment lost 2 bases, leaving 9 bases of the junction unmatched. In germline, CDR1 is SNHLY, CDR2 FYNNEI. This sequence was found in a woman aged 60-75 years with active or convalescent COVID-19. Sequencing was carried out using peripheral blood. The J gene is TRBJ2-5, the V gene TRBV2; 9 positions match TRBD2. In nucleotides, the CDR3 is TGTGCCAGCAGTGAAAATCCTAGCGGGATTGGTGAGACCCAGTACTTC. Translation: CASSENPSGIGETQYF.